The present T cell receptor (beta chain) was sequenced within a study of blood T cell repertoires in COVID-19. Libraries were prepared by immunoSEQ multiplex PCR; TCRdb keeps only in-frame clonotypes and omits some of them. The sample yields about 280,000 clones, roughly 85% seen once. V gave up 0 bases and J gave up 2 bases; unmatched junction bases: 8. The germline gives CDR1 KGHSH, CDR2 LQKENI. The CDR3 loop spans 18 amino acids. The sequence was collected from a man aged 50 or older with active or convalescent COVID-19. The V gene is TRBV18, the J gene TRBJ2-7; 12 bases map to TRBD2. The specimen was peripheral blood. The CDR3 bases are TGTGCCAGCTCACCACCGGTAACTAGCGGGAGGCACACCTACGAGCAGTACTTC. Its translation is CASSPPVTSGRHTYEQYF.